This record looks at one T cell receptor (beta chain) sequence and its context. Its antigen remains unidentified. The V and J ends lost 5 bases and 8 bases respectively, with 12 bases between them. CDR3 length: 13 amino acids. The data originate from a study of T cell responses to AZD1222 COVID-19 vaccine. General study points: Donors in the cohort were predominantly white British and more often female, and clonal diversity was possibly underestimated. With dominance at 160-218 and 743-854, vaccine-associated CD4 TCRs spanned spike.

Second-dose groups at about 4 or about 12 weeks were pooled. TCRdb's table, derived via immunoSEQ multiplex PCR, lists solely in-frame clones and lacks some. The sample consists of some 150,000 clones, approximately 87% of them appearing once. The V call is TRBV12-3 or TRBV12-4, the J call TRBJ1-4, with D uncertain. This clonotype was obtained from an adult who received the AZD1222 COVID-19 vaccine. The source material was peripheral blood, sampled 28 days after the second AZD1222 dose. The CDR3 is CASSPSEEEKLFF. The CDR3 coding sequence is TGTGCCAGCAGTCCCTCGGAGGAGGAAAAACTGTTTTTT.